A single T cell receptor beta chain is shown here with its context. Trimming took off 5 bases at V and 2 bases at J, with 6 bases between the two ends. The CDR3 contains 12 residues. Germline V gene sequence: CDR1 SGHVS, CDR2 FNYEAQ. The method was immunoSEQ multiplex PCR; TCRdb's version includes in-frame clones alone and lacks a portion of them. Of over 50,000 clones in the sample, 89% were seen once. The data derive from a study of T cell changes during pregnancy in multiple sclerosis. The sequence was collected from a female donor with multiple sclerosis, enrolled in a pregnancy study. V usage is TRBV7-6 and J usage is TRBJ1-2; D is ambiguous. Sequencing used peripheral blood, obtained after pregnancy. The CDR3 DNA follows: TGTGCCAGCAGCCCAATCAACTATGGCTACACCTTC. Translating gives CASSPINYGYTF. The entire variable domain, with the rest obtained from reference TRBV7-6 and TRBJ1-2, is as follows: GAGVSQSPRYKVTKRGQDVALRCDPISGHVSLYWYRQALGQGPEFLTYFNYEAQQDKSGLPNDRFSAERPEGSISTLTIQRTEQRDSAMYRCASSPINYGYTFGSGTRLTVV.